Following are 14 T cell receptor beta chains from one sample sequenced in a study of radiotherapy plus CTLA-4 blockade in lung cancer (dated by TCRdb to 2017 to 2018). The library was prepared using the immunoSEQ multiplex PCR assay. TCRdb stores this immuneACCESS table with in-frame sequences only. Part of the clones is absent; in the studies checked, under half of the shortfall reflects unresolved V genes, and no reason is known for the rest. In all, the sample holds 81,000 or so clones, and about 87% of those were seen once. The ten largest clones capture over 0.85% of the sample. The material was peripheral blood, obtained from a patient treated with radiotherapy plus ipilimumab. The origin of the receptors is a human donor with non-small cell lung cancer who had stable disease on radiotherapy plus ipilimumab.

This clone came up once. The genes are TRBV7-2 and TRBJ2-1; TRBD2 agrees at 10 bases. The CDR3 length is 15 residues. Germline V gene data show CDR1 as SGHTA and CDR2 as FQGNSA. Losses at the gene ends were 3 bases for V and 9 bases for J; bases not matched to a gene: 8. Here the CDR3 reads CASSLRLAGAGEQFF. The CDR3 region has the DNA TGTGCCAGCAGCTTGAGGCTAGCGGGAGCTGGTGAGCAGTTCTTC.

The rearrangement links TRBV2 to TRBJ2-7; perhaps TRBD1 as D (7 bases). Germline assignment: CDR1 SNHLY and CDR2 FYNNEI. The CDR3 runs to 13 residues. V shed 8 bases and J shed 7 bases, with 18 bases lying between them. The CDR3 region is CASRDLGRGEQYF. Written as DNA, the CDR3 is TGTGCCAGCCGGGACTTAGGCAGGGGGGAGCAGTACTTC.

The chain links TRBV28 to TRBJ2-7; D is ambiguous. Germline V lookup: CDR1 MDHEN, CDR2 SYDVKM. The CDR3 covers 14 residues. Between the trimmed V and J ends, which lost 3 bases and 1 base, there was a span of 10 bases. The CDR3 reads CASSFQDGSYEQYF. In DNA form, the CDR3 reads TGTGCCAGCAGTTTTCAGGACGGGTCCTACGAGCAGTACTTC.

This clone was counted only a few times. The rearrangement joins TRBV19 to TRBJ1-6, with no clear D. Germline-derived CDR1 and CDR2 are LNHDA and SQIVND (reference sequence). The CDR3 loop spans 12 amino acids. The ends were cut back, 8 bases at V and 8 bases at J, with 10 bases in the middle. CDR3 DNA sequence: TGTGCCAGTTCCCATCTTGATTCACCCCTCCACTTT. It yields the protein CASSHLDSPLHF.

V and J are TRBV21-1 and TRBJ2-1. TRBV21-1 constitutes a pseudogene. CDR3 length: 17 residues. The CDR3 bases are TGTGCCAGCAGCAAAGGGGGGTCATTGAGCTCCTACAATGAGCAGTTCTTC. Amino acids: CASSKGGSLSSYNEQFF.

The chain employs TRBV9 and TRBJ2-7; D is perhaps TRBD1 (5 bases). This CDR3 spans 14 amino acids. Trimming took 0 bases from V and 2 from J, leaving 9 bases between them. The germline CDR1 and CDR2 sequences are SGDLS and YYNGEE. CDR3 amino acids: CASSVGQGPYEQYF. CDR3 DNA sequence: TGTGCCAGCAGCGTAGGGCAGGGCCCCTACGAGCAGTACTTC.

The rearrangement uses TRBV7-2 and TRBJ2-3; no firm D call. Germline values: CDR1 SGHTA, CDR2 FQGNSA. CDR3 length: 14 amino acids. V was cut by 1 base and J by 4 bases, with 9 bases left in between. The CDR3, as DNA: TGTGCCAGCAGCTTAGAAAACTCCGCAGATACGCAGTATTTT. Residues: CASSLENSADTQYF.

The count of this clone is one. The CDR3 protein is CASSAFGSDNEQFF. CDR3 bases: TGCGCCAGCAGCGCTTTCGGTAGCGACAATGAGCAGTTCTTC. V and J are TRBV5-1 and TRBJ2-1; TRBD2 might be the D (5 bases). The CDR3 sequence is 14 residues long. Per germline, CDR1 SGHRS and CDR2 YFSETQ. With 4 bases removed from V and 5 bases from J, the gap between germline ends came to 13 bases.

V usage is TRBV19 and J usage is TRBJ1-5; possibly TRBD1 for D (5 bases). CDR1 and CDR2 from the germline V gene are LNHDA and SQIVND (reference sequence). CDR3 length: 15 residues. Trimming shortened V by 4 bases and J by 4 bases, and 14 bases separated the two germline ends. The CDR3 region is CASSRGVGLNQPQHF. CDR3 DNA: TGTGCCAGTAGTAGGGGGGTGGGATTAAATCAGCCCCAGCATTTT.

CDR3 sequence (DNA): TGTGCCAGCAGTGGCTACAGGGGGCAAGAGACCCAGTACTTC. Translating gives CASSGYRGQETQYF. This rearrangement joins TRBV6-5 to TRBJ2-5; 8 bases agree with TRBD1. V lost 5 bases, J lost 2 bases, and 4 bases stayed unmatched. CDR1 is MNHEY, CDR2 SVGAGI, per germline. The CDR3 runs to 14 residues.

The chain is built from TRBV4-1 and TRBJ2-2; 9 bases agree with TRBD1. The CDR3 is 17 residues long. Germline V gene sequence: CDR1 MGHRA, CDR2 YSYEKL. Trimming at V came to 1 base and at J to 3 bases, leaving 6 bases not matched to a gene. CDR3 in amino acids: CASSQVPGQGYTGELFF. The CDR3 bases are TGCGCCAGCAGCCAAGTTCCGGGACAGGGTTACACCGGGGAGCTGTTTTTT.

V gene TRBV5-1 combines with J gene TRBJ2-1; 11 positions match TRBD1. The V gene end was trimmed by 7 bases and the J gene end by 7 bases; junction bases not matched to a gene: 10. CDR1 and CDR2 (germline): SGHRS, YFSETQ. CDR3 size: 15 residues. The CDR3 loop reads CASHQGTGGRNEQFF. CDR3 coding DNA: TGCGCCAGCCACCAGGGGACAGGGGGTAGGAATGAGCAGTTCTTC.

The V call is TRBV2, the J call TRBJ1-1; TRBD1 agrees at 8 bases. The CDR3 has 14 residues. Trimming removed 4 bases from V and 5 bases from J; junction bases left unmatched: 6. Germline CDR1 SNHLY, CDR2 FYNNEI. The CDR3 loop reads CASSGEHRGTEAFF. DNA of the CDR3: TGTGCCAGCAGTGGAGAGCACAGGGGGACTGAAGCTTTCTTT.

The genes are TRBV14 and TRBJ2-1; 12 bases are a match to TRBD2. Losses at the gene ends were 4 bases for V and 0 bases for J; bases not matched to a gene: 16. Germline assignment: CDR1 SGHDN and CDR2 FVKESK. This CDR3 comprises 21 residues. For the CDR3, the DNA is TGTGCCAGCAGCCGCCCTACTAGCGGGGGGTTCCTCCTGAGCTCCTACAATGAGCAGTTCTTC. It is translated as CASSRPTSGGFLLSSYNEQFF.